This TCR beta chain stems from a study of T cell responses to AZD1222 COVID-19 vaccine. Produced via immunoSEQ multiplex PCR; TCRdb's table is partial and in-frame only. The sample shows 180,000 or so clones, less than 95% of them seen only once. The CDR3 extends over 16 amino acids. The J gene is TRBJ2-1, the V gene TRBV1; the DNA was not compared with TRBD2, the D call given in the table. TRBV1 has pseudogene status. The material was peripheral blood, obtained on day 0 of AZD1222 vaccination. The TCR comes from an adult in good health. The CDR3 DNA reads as TGCACCAGCAGCCAAGACGGAGCGGCATCCTACAATGAGCAGTTCTTC. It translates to CTSSQDGAASYNEQFF.